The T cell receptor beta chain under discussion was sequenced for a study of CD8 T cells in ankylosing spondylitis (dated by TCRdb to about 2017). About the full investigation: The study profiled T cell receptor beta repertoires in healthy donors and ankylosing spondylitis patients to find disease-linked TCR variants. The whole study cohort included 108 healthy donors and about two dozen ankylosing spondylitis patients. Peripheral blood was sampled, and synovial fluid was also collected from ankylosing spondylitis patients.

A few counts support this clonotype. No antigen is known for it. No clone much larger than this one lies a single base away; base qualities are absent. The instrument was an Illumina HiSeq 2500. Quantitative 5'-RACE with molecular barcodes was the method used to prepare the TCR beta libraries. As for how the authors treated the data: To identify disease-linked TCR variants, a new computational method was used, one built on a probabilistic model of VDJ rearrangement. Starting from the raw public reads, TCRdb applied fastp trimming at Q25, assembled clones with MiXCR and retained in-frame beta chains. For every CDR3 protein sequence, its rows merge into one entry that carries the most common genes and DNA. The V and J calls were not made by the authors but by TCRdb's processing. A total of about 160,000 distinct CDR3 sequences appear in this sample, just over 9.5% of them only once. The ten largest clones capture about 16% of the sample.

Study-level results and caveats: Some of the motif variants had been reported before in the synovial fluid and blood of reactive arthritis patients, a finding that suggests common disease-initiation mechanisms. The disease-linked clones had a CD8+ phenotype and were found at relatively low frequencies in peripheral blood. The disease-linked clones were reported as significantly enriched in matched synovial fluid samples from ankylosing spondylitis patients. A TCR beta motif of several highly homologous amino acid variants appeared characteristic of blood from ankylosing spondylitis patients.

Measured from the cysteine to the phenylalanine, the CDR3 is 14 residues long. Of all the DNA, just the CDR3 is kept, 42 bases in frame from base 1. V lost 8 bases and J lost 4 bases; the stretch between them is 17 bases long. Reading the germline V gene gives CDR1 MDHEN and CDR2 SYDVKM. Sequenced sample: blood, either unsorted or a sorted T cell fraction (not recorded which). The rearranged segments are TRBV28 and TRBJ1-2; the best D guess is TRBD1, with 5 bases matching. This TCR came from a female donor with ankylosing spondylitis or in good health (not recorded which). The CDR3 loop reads CASSLLRTLYGYTF. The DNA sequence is TGTGCCAGCTCTTTGCTCAGGACACTCTATGGCTACACCTTC.